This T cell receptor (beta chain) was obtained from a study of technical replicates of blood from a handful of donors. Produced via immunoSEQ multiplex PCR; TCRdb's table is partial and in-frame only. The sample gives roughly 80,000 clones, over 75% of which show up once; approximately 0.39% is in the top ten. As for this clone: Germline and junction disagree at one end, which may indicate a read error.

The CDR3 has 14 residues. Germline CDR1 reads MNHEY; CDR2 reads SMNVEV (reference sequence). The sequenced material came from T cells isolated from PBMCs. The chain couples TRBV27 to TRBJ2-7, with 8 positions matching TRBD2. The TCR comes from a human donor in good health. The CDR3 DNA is TGTGCCGGCAGAGCGGGGGAGAGGGCCTACGAGCAGTACTTC. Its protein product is CAGRAGERAYEQYF.